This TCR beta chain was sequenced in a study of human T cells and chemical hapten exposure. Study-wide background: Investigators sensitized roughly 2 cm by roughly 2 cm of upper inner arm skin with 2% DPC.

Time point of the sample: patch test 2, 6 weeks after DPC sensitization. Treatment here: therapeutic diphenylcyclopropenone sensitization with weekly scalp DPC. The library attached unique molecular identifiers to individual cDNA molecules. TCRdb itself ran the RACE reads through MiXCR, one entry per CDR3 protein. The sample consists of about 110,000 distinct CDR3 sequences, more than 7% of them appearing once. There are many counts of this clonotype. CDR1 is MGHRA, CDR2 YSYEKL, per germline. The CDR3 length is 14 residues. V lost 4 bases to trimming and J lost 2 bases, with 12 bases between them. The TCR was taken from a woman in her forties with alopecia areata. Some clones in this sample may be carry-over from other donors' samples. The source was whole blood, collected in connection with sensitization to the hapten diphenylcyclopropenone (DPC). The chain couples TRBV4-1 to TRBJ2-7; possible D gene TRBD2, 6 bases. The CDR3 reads CASSPGGITYEQYF. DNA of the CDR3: TGCGCCAGCAGCCCCGGAGGGATCACCTACGAGCAGTACTTC.